One sample yielded the 10 T cell receptor beta chains listed below, sequenced in a study of cytomegalovirus exposure and HLA in healthy donors. Assay: immunoSEQ multiplex PCR; the TCRdb copy retains only in-frame clones and omits some. This sample has 250,000 or so clones, with roughly nine tenths found just once. Sequencing was done on a sample of PBMCs. The receptors shown here come from a man aged 18 to 29 in good health and CMV-seropositive.

The chain recombines TRBV11-3 with TRBJ2-3, with D tentatively TRBD2 (6 bases). The CDR3 has 15 amino acids. V dropped 3 bases and J dropped 2 bases, with 12 bases sitting between them. Germline assignment: CDR1 SGHNT and CDR2 YENEEA. The CDR3 region is CASSFGGRPTDTQYF. CDR3 bases: TGTGCCAGCAGCTTTGGGGGGAGGCCCACAGATACGCAGTATTTT.

The rearrangement joins TRBV29-1 to TRBJ1-2; D may be TRBD1 (6 bases). Trimming cost V 2 bases and J 6 bases, with 16 bases left between them. There are 14 residues in the CDR3. From germline, CDR1 is SQVTM and CDR2 ANQGSEA. The CDR3 DNA is TGCAGCGTTGAACAGGGGTCCCATCTAAATGGCTACACCTTC. It is translated as CSVEQGSHLNGYTF.

The chain uses TRBV6-5 and TRBJ1-3; D might be TRBD1 (5 bases). The CDR3 totals 15 residues. Germline CDR1 reads MNHEY; CDR2 reads SVGAGI. The ends were cut back, 2 bases at V and 8 bases at J, with 16 bases in the middle. CDR3 sequence: CASSYGAGRGDTIYF. The CDR3 DNA reads as TGTGCCAGCAGTTACGGGGCAGGCCGAGGGGACACCATATATTTT.

This chain uses TRBV25-1 with TRBJ1-5; D unclear. With 11 bases removed from V and 0 bases from J, the gap between germline ends came to 14 bases. Germline CDR1 reads MGHDK; CDR2 reads SYGVNS. The CDR3 runs to 14 residues. CDR3 DNA sequence: TGTGCCCGCCGAGGAGGGAATAGCAATCAGCCCCAGCATTTT. Amino acids: CARRGGNSNQPQHF.

The sample holds a few counts of this clone. The V gene is TRBV30, the J gene TRBJ2-2, with 7 bases aligning to TRBD1. CDR1 GTSNPN and CDR2 SVGIG come from the germline V gene (reference sequence). The CDR3 has 12 residues. With V trimmed by 8 bases and J by 7 bases, 7 bases remained unmatched. Here the CDR3 DNA reads TGTGCCGCCACAGGGGCGGTCGGGGAGCTGTTTTTT. The encoded protein is CAATGAVGELFF.

The V gene is TRBV18, the J gene TRBJ2-5, with TRBD2 identical over 7 bases. This CDR3 is built from 14 residues. Losses at the gene ends were 3 bases for V and 2 bases for J; bases not matched to a gene: 3. Germline V lookup: CDR1 KGHSH, CDR2 LQKENI. DNA for the CDR3: TGTGCCAGCTCACCGGTGGGGGGGCAAGAGACCCAGTACTTC. Protein: CASSPVGGQETQYF.

The chain links TRBV5-1 to TRBJ1-2; TRBD1 agrees at 9 bases. V gave up 3 bases and J gave up 4 bases; unmatched junction bases: 16. The CDR3 spans 18 residues. Germline V gives CDR1 SGHRS, CDR2 YFSETQ. DNA for the CDR3: TGCGCCAGCAGCTCCCAACCGGGACAGGGATCTTTTAGCTATGGCTACACCTTC. This translates into CASSSQPGQGSFSYGYTF. Full variable domain (outside the CDR3, taken from reference TRBV5-1 and TRBJ1-2): KAGVTQTPRYLIKTRGQQVTLSCSPISGHRSVSWYQQTPGQGLQFLFEYFSETQRNKGNFPGRFSGRQFSNSRSEMNVSTLELGDSALYLCASSSQPGQGSFSYGYTFGSGTRLTVV.

This clone appeared once. The rearrangement joins TRBV6-6 to TRBJ1-4; TRBD1 matches 10 bases. V gave up 5 bases and J gave up 7 bases; unmatched junction bases: 7. This CDR3 is built from 15 residues. The V gene's germline CDR1 is MNHNY and CDR2 SVGAGI (reference sequence). CDR3 sequence reads: CASSKGQGRGEKLFF. The CDR3 DNA reads TGTGCCAGCAGTAAGGGACAGGGGAGGGGTGAAAAACTGTTTTTT.

This clone was seen only a few times. The J gene is TRBJ1-3, the V gene TRBV7-9, with D possibly matching TRBD1 (6 bases). Trimming shortened V by 2 bases and J by 0 bases, and 14 bases separated the two germline ends. Germline lookup yields CDR1 SEHNR and CDR2 FQNEAQ (reference sequence). The CDR3 extends over 17 amino acids. CDR3 in DNA: TGTGCCAGCAGCTTACGAGGGGGGAAAAGCTCTGGAAACACCATATATTTT. Translated: CASSLRGGKSSGNTIYF.

The chain is built from TRBV6-1 and TRBJ1-1; 9 positions match TRBD1. With 3 bases clipped from V and 5 bases from J, the junction kept 13 bases outside the gene matches. This CDR3 has 17 residues. Germline V gene lookup returns CDR1 MNHNS and CDR2 SASEGT. Here the CDR3 reads CASSEYWRTGEKTEAFF. CDR3 sequence (DNA): TGTGCCAGCAGTGAGTATTGGCGGACAGGGGAGAAAACTGAAGCTTTCTTT.